This T cell receptor (beta chain) was identified during a study of a mutant IDH1 vaccine in newly diagnosed glioma. About the research overall: Antecedent treatment encompassed radiotherapy, temozolomide, or their combination; the majority received both.

Germline V lookup: CDR1 SGHNT, CDR2 YYREEE (reference sequence). The CDR3 consists of 15 residues. Trimming stripped 4 bases from V and 3 bases from J, with 16 bases between. Documented time point: week 47, end of study. Each dose delivered 300 ug of mutant IDH1 20-mer peptide subcutaneously with imiquimod. Administration of eight vaccinations to patients took place in weeks 1, 3, 5, 7, 11, 15, 19, 23. Donors had new IDH1-mutant astrocytomas of WHO grade 3 or 4 (ATRX-lost). The study's findings and limits: Any relationship between pseudoprogression and changes in top peripheral T cell clonotypes seemed absent.

As to this clone: Its antigen is unknown.

Some clones are missing from TCRdb's copy, which holds only in-frame ones; the method was immunoSEQ multiplex PCR. Here the sample spans tens of thousands of clones, about 86% being singletons. This TCR derives from a woman aged 25 to 39 with glioma. The V and J genes are TRBV5-4 and TRBJ1-2; weak D call: TRBD1 (6 bases). The specimen was PBMCs, collected from a glioma patient whose treatment included an IDH1 peptide vaccine. The CDR3 spells CASSVSRGADYGYTF. The CDR3 DNA sequence: TGTGCCAGCAGCGTGAGCAGGGGCGCAGACTATGGCTACACCTTC.